This TCR beta chain is drawn from a study of blood T cell repertoires in COVID-19. Overall study: The origin of the acute and convalescent COVID-19 samples was the United States, Italy and Spain. In each case, the material was cDNA or gDNA derived from T cells, B-cell-depleted T cells, or PBMCs.

V shed 6 bases and J 4 bases; nucleotides not matched to a gene: 5. The CDR3 contains 13 residues. The germline V gene encodes CDR1 MNHNY and CDR2 SVGAGI (reference sequence). In the original processing: Amplified reference gene primers provided the basis for estimating nucleated cell counts. Repertoires were generated with immunoSEQ multiplex PCR, while TCRdb's copy carries only in-frame clones and drops some. V and J calls and clone size are copied from that table; D and trimming were computed from the DNA. The table shows roughly 100,000 clones, with around 90% occurring only once. V is TRBV6-6 and J is TRBJ1-2; the match to TRBD1 covers 7 bases. Sequenced: peripheral blood. This TCR was recovered from a man aged 45 to 65 in a cohort sampled during active COVID-19. The CDR3 DNA follows: TGTGCCAGCAGCCCCCCAGGGGGCTATGGCTACACCTTC. It yields the protein CASSPPGGYGYTF.